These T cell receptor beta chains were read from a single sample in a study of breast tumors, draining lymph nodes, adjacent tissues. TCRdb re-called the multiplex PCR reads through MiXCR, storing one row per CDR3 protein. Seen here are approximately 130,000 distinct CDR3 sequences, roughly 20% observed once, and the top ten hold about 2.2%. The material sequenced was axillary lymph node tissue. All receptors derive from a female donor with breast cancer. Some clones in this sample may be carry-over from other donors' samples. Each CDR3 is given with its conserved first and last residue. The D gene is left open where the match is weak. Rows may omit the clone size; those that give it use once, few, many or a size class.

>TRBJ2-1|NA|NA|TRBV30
CAWSRDRVNEQFF
TGTGCCTGGAGTAGGGATAGGGTCAATGAGCAGTTCTTC
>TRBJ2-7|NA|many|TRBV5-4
CASSDLGQTYEQYF
TGTGCCAGCAGCGACCTCGGACAGACCTACGAGCAGTACTTC
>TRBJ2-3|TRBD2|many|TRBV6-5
CASSYSATSGSSTDTQYF
TGTGCCAGCAGTTACTCGGCGACTAGCGGTTCTAGCACAGATACGCAGTATTTT
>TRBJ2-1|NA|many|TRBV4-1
CASSQDKGPSTNEQFF
TGCGCCAGCAGCCAAGATAAGGGGCCATCCACAAATGAGCAGTTCTTC
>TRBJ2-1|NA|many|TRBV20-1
CSARGVYNEQFF
TGCAGTGCTAGAGGGGTCTACAATGAGCAGTTCTTC
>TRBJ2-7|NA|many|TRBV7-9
CASSPGGTYEQYF
TGTGCCAGCAGCCCAGGTGGGACCTACGAGCAGTACTTC
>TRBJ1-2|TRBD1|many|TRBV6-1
CASSFLDRDYGYTF
TGTGCCAGCAGTTTCTTGGACAGGGACTATGGCTACACCTTC
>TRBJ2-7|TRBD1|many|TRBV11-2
CASRHQTGFGFAYEQYF
TGTGCCAGCAGACACCAGACAGGGTTTGGATTCGCCTACGAGCAGTACTTC
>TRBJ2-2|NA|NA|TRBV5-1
CASSLEGQWNTGKLLF
TGCGCCAGCAGCTTGGAAGGACAGTGGAACACCGGGAAGCTGCTTTTT
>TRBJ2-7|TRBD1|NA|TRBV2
CASSLSRTGTAEQYF
TGTGCCAGCAGTTTATCCCGGACAGGGACAGCCGAGCAGTACTTC
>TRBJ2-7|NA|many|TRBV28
CASIGGPGRQYF
TGTGCCAGCATTGGGGGGCCAGGGCGGCAGTACTTC
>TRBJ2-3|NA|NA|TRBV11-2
CASSLSNADTQYF
TGTGCCAGCAGCTTATCAAATGCAGATACGCAGTATTTT
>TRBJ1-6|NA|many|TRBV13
CASSLRTASYNSPLHF
TGTGCCAGCAGCCTTCGGACAGCCTCCTATAATTCACCCCTCCACTTT
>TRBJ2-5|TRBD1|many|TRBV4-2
CASSQGTGEETQYF
TGTGCCAGCAGCCAAGGGACAGGGGAAGAGACCCAGTACTTC
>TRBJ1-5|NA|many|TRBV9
CASSSGWGGQPQHF
TGTGCCAGCAGCTCGGGGTGGGGGGGTCAGCCCCAGCATTTT
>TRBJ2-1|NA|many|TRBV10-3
CAIGTAYNEQFF
TGTGCCATCGGGACGGCATACAATGAGCAGTTCTTC
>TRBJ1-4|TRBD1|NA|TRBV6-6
CASSPDRKGEKLFF
TGTGCCAGCAGCCCGGACAGGAAGGGTGAAAAACTGTTTTTT
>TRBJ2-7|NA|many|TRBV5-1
CASTPRSDSPYEQYF
TGCGCCAGCACCCCCCGGTCGGACAGCCCCTACGAGCAGTACTTC